The entry that follows covers one T cell receptor beta chain sequence. It has no known antigen specificity. No clone much larger than this one lies a single base away; base qualities are absent. TCRbeta CDR3 regions were amplified from genomic DNA using the immunoSEQ Assay, a bias-controlled multiplex PCR. The study's own analysis went as follows. The number of nucleated cells in each sample was estimated by amplification of reference gene primers within the assay. Sequence reads were collapsed and filtered to measure the absolute abundance of every unique TCRbeta CDR3 rearrangement. For each sample, productive Simpson clonality was calculated by taking the square root of Simpson's diversity index across productive rearrangements. TCRdb mirrors the immuneACCESS table, restricted to in-frame sequences. Some clones are absent from its copies; in checked studies, under half trace to an unresolved V gene, and the reason for the others is unknown. That table gives V, J and clone size, and the DNA gave D and trimming. This sample gives approximately 230,000 clones in total; around 80% of them show up just once. The ten largest clones represent 15% of the sample.

Participants in the prospective study were enrolled through a virtual design, were aged roughly 18 to 100 years, and lived in 24 United States geographic areas. Cohort assignment in the prospective study relied on participant-reported clinical history from a screening survey and a study questionnaire. For ImmuneRACE Cohort 3, a participant was defined as recovered based on two consecutive negative NP/OP PCR tests, clearance by a healthcare professional, or resolution of symptoms. In the prospective study, mobile phlebotomists collected whole blood, serum and a nasopharyngeal or oropharyngeal swab from each participant. Additional blood draws and questionnaires over an approximately 2-month period could optionally be provided by prospective study participants. Prospective study blood samples were shipped either frozen or at room temperature before DNA extraction. The CDR3 starts with the cysteine, ends with the phenylalanine, and has 12 residues. Only CDR3 DNA is held: 36 bases, read in frame from base 1. V is shortened by 1 base, J by 5 bases, and the region joining them spans 6 bases.

This specimen comes from a study of blood T cell repertoires in COVID-19 (dated by TCRdb to 2018 to 2021). In terms of the full investigation: Collaborator samples came from the United States, Italy and Spain and covered acute and convalescent phases of COVID-19. The prospective study material was composed of cDNA or gDNA derived from T cells, B-cell-depleted T cells, or PBMCs. The dataset comprised deeply sampled blood TCRbeta repertoires from subjects exposed to, actively infected with, or recovered from COVID-19. A freely available public database, intended as a resource for researchers studying the immune response to SARS-CoV-2, is where the repertoires were released. Samples came from the ongoing ImmuneRACE study (first 160 participants) plus 1,254 subjects from 6 global collaborators. Sample metadata almost always included a de-identified subject ID, COVID-19 status, age in years and sex. Where available, HLA class I and class II types were obtained from metadata supplied by the sample provider rather than from assay-based typing.

Broader findings and caveats from the paper: How much clinical and demographic metadata was included differed by source and by participant, and the metadata was provided uncurated.

The rearrangement joined TRBV12-3 or TRBV12-4 to TRBJ2-7; no D gene call is confident. This sequence originates from a man aged 40-49 years who had recovered from COVID-19. The sequencing sample was made of PBMCs or T cells enriched from blood (not recorded which). The CDR3 sequence is CASSLGVNEQYF. The bases are TGTGCCAGCAGTTTAGGAGTCAACGAGCAGTACTTC.